Shown below are 22 T cell receptor beta chains from a single sample sequenced in a study of blood T cells in healthy people across ages. Sample-barcoded 5' priming and a J-beta primer mix drove a second PCR of about 6 to 12 cycles. TCRdb itself ran the 5' RACE reads through MiXCR, one entry per CDR3 protein. The sample holds about 800,000 distinct CDR3 sequences; roughly 25% are singletons and the top ten take 3% to 4%. This sample was also put to use in a study of T cells of mothers and their children.

The sequencing sample was made of blood. The receptors were gathered from a boy aged 10-17 years in good health.

This clonotype came up a few times. The V gene is TRBV4-1, the J gene TRBJ2-2, with D unresolved. Trimming took 0 bases from V and 1 from J, leaving 3 bases between them. Germline CDR1 reads MGHRA; CDR2 reads YSYEKL. The length of the CDR3 is 14 residues. The CDR3 is CASSQEGNTGELFF. For the CDR3, the DNA is TGCGCCAGCAGCCAAGAGGGGAACACCGGGGAGCTGTTTTTT.

The table lists this clonotype with a few counts. The junction and the germline gene differ at one end; a read error may be behind it. CDR3 loop: CASSYTGTGGSSGGYTF. CDR3 nucleotide sequence: TGCGCCAGCAGCTACACCGGGACAGGGGGCAGCTCGGGTGGCTACACCTTC. J is TRBJ1-2 and V is TRBV7-9, with 12 bases fitting TRBD1. The CDR3 spans 17 residues. In germline, CDR1 is SEHNR, CDR2 FQNEAQ (reference sequence).

This rearrangement joins TRBV20-1 to TRBJ2-1; D unclear. V was clipped by 0 bases and J by 5 bases, with 8 bases between them. The CDR3 length is 13 residues. Germline loops: CDR1 DFQATT, CDR2 SNEGSKA (reference sequence). CDR3 residues: CSARDRAHNEQFF. Written as DNA, the CDR3 is TGCAGTGCTAGAGATCGGGCACACAATGAGCAGTTCTTC.

The chain employs TRBV7-9 and TRBJ2-1; 11 bases agree with TRBD2. J gave up 1 base and V 5 bases, and 10 bases lay outside the gene matches. The CDR3 loop spans 18 amino acids. The germline CDR1 and CDR2 sequences are SEHNR and FQNEAQ (reference sequence). In nucleotides, the CDR3 is TGTGCCAGCAGCCCCAGGGTAGCGGGAGGGCGGTCCTACAATGAGCAGTTCTTC. It codes for CASSPRVAGGRSYNEQFF.

The gene calls are TRBV28 and TRBJ2-5; 8 positions agree with TRBD2. The CDR3 contains 14 residues. V gave up 6 bases and J gave up 3 bases; unmatched junction bases: 6. The germline CDR1 and CDR2 sequences are MDHEN and SYDVKM. CDR3 in DNA: TGTGCCAGCAGCCCAAATAGCGGGGAAGAGACCCAGTACTTC. It translates to CASSPNSGEETQYF.

This clonotype was detected only a few times. The V and J genes are TRBV29-1 and TRBJ1-5; D may be TRBD1 (5 bases). The germline V and J ends were trimmed by 6 bases and 1 base, with 10 bases remaining between them. The germline CDR1 and CDR2 sequences are SQVTM and ANQGSEA. The CDR3 extends over 13 amino acids. CDR3 nucleotides: TGCAGCGTACAGACAGCAAGCAATCAGCCCCAGCATTTT. Translated, it gives CSVQTASNQPQHF. Variable domain in full (rest from reference TRBV29-1 and TRBJ1-5): SAVISQKPSRDICQRGTSLTIQCQVDSQVTMMFWYRQQPGQSLTLIATANQGSEATYESGFVIDKFPISRPNLTFSTLTVSNMSPEDSSIYLCSVQTASNQPQHFGDGTRLSIL.

The chain employs TRBV7-2 and TRBJ1-6; D remains ambiguous. Germline V gives CDR1 SGHTA, CDR2 FQGNSA. The germline V and J ends were trimmed by 3 bases and 3 bases, with 15 bases remaining between them. CDR3 length equals 17 residues. CDR3 nucleotide sequence: TGTGCCAGCAGCTTTGCCGGGCCCCGGGACTATAATTCACCCCTCCACTTT. Residues: CASSFAGPRDYNSPLHF.

The chain combines TRBV24-1 with TRBJ2-1; 8 bases fit TRBD2. Germline values: CDR1 KGHDR, CDR2 SFDVKD. Trimming removed 3 bases from V and 6 bases from J; junction bases left unmatched: 3. This CDR3 has 14 amino acids. CDR3 coding DNA: TGTGCCACCAGTGATGGGGGGACTAGCAATGAGCAGTTCTTC. This sequence encodes CATSDGGTSNEQFF.

The rearrangement uses TRBV18 and TRBJ2-1; TRBD2 is a possible D gene (5 bases). Between the trimmed V and J ends, which lost 3 bases and 8 bases, there was a span of 11 bases. This CDR3 comprises 13 residues. Germline CDR1 KGHSH, CDR2 LQKENI. In DNA, the CDR3 is TGTGCCAGCTCACCCCATAGCGAGGATGAGCAGTTCTTC. It specifies CASSPHSEDEQFF.

The CDR3: CASSPSNYEQYF. The CDR3 DNA sequence: TGTGCCAGCAGTCCCAGCAACTACGAGCAGTACTTC. The chain combines TRBV25-1 with TRBJ2-7; D remains unclear. Germline CDR1 reads MGHDK; CDR2 reads SYGVNS. The CDR3 covers 12 residues. The V end lost 5 bases, the J end lost 3 bases, and 8 bases lay between the germline ends.

The chain recombines TRBV4-3 with TRBJ2-7, with a weak D call TRBD2 (6 bases). Looked up from germline, CDR1 is LGHNA and CDR2 is YSLEER. V was cut by 3 bases and J by 2 bases, with 14 bases left in between. The CDR3 has 15 residues. Here the CDR3 reads CASSQDFPGAYEQYF. Written as DNA, the CDR3 is TGCGCCAGCAGCCAGGATTTTCCGGGGGCCTACGAGCAGTACTTC.

This clonotype was seen ten or more times. The CDR3 loop reads CASSFGDGQYF. In DNA, the CDR3 is TGTGCCAGCAGCTTCGGGGACGGGCAGTACTTC. This rearrangement joins TRBV13 to TRBJ2-7; D is perhaps TRBD1 or TRBD2 (5 bases each). This CDR3 contains 11 residues. Germline V gene sequence: CDR1 PRHDT, CDR2 FYEKMQ (reference sequence). V gave up 3 bases and J gave up 9 bases, with 9 bases separating them. Together with reference TRBV13 and TRBJ2-7, the CDR3 gives the full variable domain: AAGVIQSPRHLIKEKRETATLKCYPIPRHDTVYWYQQGPGQDPQFLISFYEKMQSDKGSIPDRFSAQQFSDYHSELNMSSLELGDSALYFCASSFGDGQYFGPGTRLTVT.

There are a few counts of this clonotype. The chain has TRBV7-9 and TRBJ2-5, with a tentative D call TRBD2 (5 bases). This CDR3 spans 15 amino acids. CDR1 SEHNR and CDR2 FQNEAQ come from the germline V gene (reference sequence). V lost 2 bases, J lost 4 bases, and 14 bases lay in between. The CDR3 spells CASSLLVGVGETQYF. The CDR3 DNA follows: TGTGCCAGCAGCTTATTAGTCGGGGTTGGAGAGACCCAGTACTTC. The full variable domain, rest sourced from reference TRBV7-9 and TRBJ2-5, is DTGVSQNPRHKITKRGQNVTFRCDPISEHNRLYWYRQTLGQGPEFLTYFQNEAQLEKSRLLSDRFSAERPKGSFSTLEIQRTEQGDSAMYLCASSLLVGVGETQYFGPGTRLLVL.

The genes are TRBV24-1 and TRBJ2-2; D is possibly TRBD2 (6 bases). The CDR3 runs 16 residues. Germline CDR1 and CDR2: KGHDR and SFDVKD. Trimming removed 4 bases from V and 6 bases from J, with 17 bases in between. CDR3 sequence: CATSDNAGGRAGELFF. In nucleotides, the CDR3 is TGTGCCACCAGTGACAACGCCGGGGGTCGCGCCGGGGAGCTGTTTTTT.

This clonotype came up a few times. The chain combines TRBV10-3 with TRBJ2-5; D is unclear. The assigned J gene may be wrong: the sequence end matches TRBJ2-7 better. Looked up from germline, CDR1 is ENHRY and CDR2 is SYGVKD. CDR3 size: 12 residues. As DNA, the CDR3 is TGTGCCATCAGTGAGGTTGCCGCCGAGCAGTACTTC. Protein: CAISEVAAEQYF.

V is TRBV7-2 and J is TRBJ2-1; TRBD2 matches 9 bases. There are 17 residues in the CDR3. Germline V CDR1 and CDR2: SGHTA, FQGNSA. V was clipped by 5 bases and J by 2 bases; unmatched bases: 10. The CDR3 loop reads CASSPRMIAGAYNEQFF. CDR3 nucleotides: TGTGCCAGCAGCCCCAGGATGATAGCGGGGGCCTACAATGAGCAGTTCTTC.

This clonotype showed up just a few times. The CDR3 bases are TGTGCCAGCAGCTTATCCCGCCTGGGCCCGTGGGATACGCAGTATTTT. This codes for CASSLSRLGPWDTQYF. V is TRBV13 and J is TRBJ2-3; the D is unclear. V was trimmed by 2 bases and J by 6 bases, leaving 18 bases between them. This CDR3 has 16 residues. The germline V gene has CDR1 PRHDT and CDR2 FYEKMQ (reference sequence).

This clonotype has a handful of counts. The chain uses TRBV5-1 and TRBJ1-2, with 10 nucleotides matching TRBD1. Germline V gene sequence: CDR1 SGHRS, CDR2 YFSETQ. The CDR3 covers 14 residues. V was clipped by 7 bases and J by 6 bases; unmatched bases: 9. The CDR3 here is CASRGRGQGDGYTF. CDR3 DNA sequence: TGCGCCAGCCGCGGTCGCGGACAGGGGGATGGCTACACCTTC.

This clonotype has just a few counts. The genes are TRBV29-1 and TRBJ1-2; a weak D match, TRBD1 (6 bases). The germline gives CDR1 SQVTM, CDR2 ANQGSEA. V lost 6 bases, J lost 2 bases, and 10 bases lay in between. This CDR3 region has 12 residues. The CDR3 loop is CSVEDRNYGYTF. The DNA for the CDR3 is TGCAGCGTAGAGGACAGAAACTATGGCTACACCTTC.

The gene calls are TRBV6-2 or TRBV6-3 and TRBJ2-5; 11 bases line up with TRBD2. The J call may be faulty, since TRBJ2-1 better matches the DNA end. CDR1 MNHEY and CDR2 SVGEGT come from the germline V gene. This CDR3 is 17 amino acids long. This CDR3 is CASSYVTGTSGYNEQFF. The DNA of the CDR3 is TGTGCCAGCAGTTACGTAACCGGGACTAGCGGATACAATGAGCAGTTCTTC.

This clonotype has more than one count but fewer than ten. The chain joins TRBV7-9 to TRBJ2-4, with 7 bases matching TRBD1. The CDR3 is 18 residues long. CDR1 is SEHNR, CDR2 FQNEAQ, per germline (reference sequence). V was clipped by 5 bases and J by 0 bases; unmatched bases: 13. The CDR3 DNA follows: TGTGCCAGCAGCCCAACTACCGGGACAGTACTAGCCAAAAACATTCAGTACTTC. Its protein is CASSPTTGTVLAKNIQYF.

This clonotype occurred a few times. The chain carries TRBV20-1 and TRBJ2-5; no firm D call. Germline CDR1 DFQATT, CDR2 SNEGSKA (reference sequence). The CDR3 sequence is 14 residues long. This chain's CDR3 is CSSKDPNPMETQYF. In DNA, the CDR3 is TGCAGCTCTAAGGACCCAAACCCCATGGAGACCCAGTACTTC.